The source of this T cell receptor (beta chain) is a study of identical twins. V was pared by 5 bases and J by 10 bases, with 14 bases of the junction left unmatched. The CDR3 is 16 amino acids. Study findings and constraints: Within beta out-of-frame sequences, the excess sharing observed between twins was weaker. Invariant MAIT and iNKT cells may have partly biased zero-insertion analyses.

Note on this clonotype: The antigen remains unidentified.

TCRdb re-analysed the 5' RACE reads in MiXCR, keeping a single row per CDR3 protein. The data hold roughly 570,000 distinct CDR3 sequences, with around 9.6% observed a single time. These data also featured in a second study, about yellow fever vaccine responses in identical twins.

The sequenced material came from PBMCs. The chain couples TRBV12-3 or TRBV12-4 to TRBJ2-1, with 10 bases identical to TRBD1. The sequence was obtained from a woman aged 18 to 35 in good health. The CDR3 sequence is CASSPTGTGASREQFF. CDR3 DNA: TGTGCCAGCAGTCCGACCGGGACAGGGGCTAGCAGGGAGCAGTTCTTC.